The 32 T cell receptor beta chains in this list originate from one sample, sequenced in a study of blood T cells in healthy people across ages. Primers used in a second PCR of roughly 6 to 11 cycles were a sample-barcoded 5' primer and a J-beta primer mix. One entry per CDR3 protein, called by TCRdb with MiXCR from the 5' RACE reads. This sample has roughly 680,000 distinct CDR3 sequences, with about 50% found just once. Sequencing was carried out using blood. The receptors here all came from an elderly woman in good health.

This clonotype was found once. A much larger clone differs by one base, so this may be a read error. V gene TRBV9 combines with J gene TRBJ2-7; D is possibly TRBD1 or TRBD2 (5 bases each). CDR3 length: 13 amino acids. Germline CDR1 and CDR2: SGDLS and YYNGEE. Trimming removed 0 bases at V and 12 bases at J, with 16 bases between. For the CDR3, the DNA is TGTGCCAGCAGCGTAGCAGGGAGCGAGACCCGGTACTTC. Translation gives CASSVAGSETRYF.

This clonotype has more than one count but fewer than ten. The chain carries TRBV7-9 and TRBJ2-4; D possibly corresponds to TRBD1 (6 bases). The DNA end is a closer match to TRBJ2-7, so the J assignment may be wrong. The CDR3 is 14 residues long. CDR1 and CDR2 from the germline V gene are SEHNR and FQNEAQ (reference sequence). CDR3 coding DNA: TGTGCCAGCAGCTTGGTAACAGGGATAGACGAGCAGTACTTC. Translating it yields CASSLVTGIDEQYF.

This clonotype was counted at least ten times. The rearrangement uses TRBV5-1 and TRBJ1-2, with TRBD1 as a possible D gene (5 bases). Germline V CDR1 and CDR2: SGHRS, YFSETQ. V lost 3 bases, J lost 2 bases, and 8 bases lay in between. The CDR3 extends over 13 amino acids. This chain's CDR3 is CASSSRDNYGYTF. As DNA, the CDR3 is TGCGCCAGCAGCTCCCGGGACAACTATGGCTACACCTTC.

This clonotype was counted many times. The V gene is TRBV29-1, the J gene TRBJ2-1, with D uncertain. There are 16 residues in the CDR3. The V end was cut by 4 bases, the J end by 0 bases, with 16 bases between. The germline V gene has CDR1 SQVTM and CDR2 ANQGSEA. CDR3 nucleotides: TGCAGCGTTGCAAAGGGCAGCTCGAGCTCCTACAATGAGCAGTTCTTC. Translated, it gives CSVAKGSSSSYNEQFF.

The DNA for the CDR3 is TGTGCCAGCAGCCCTCGAGTCCTCTCTAATGAAAAACTGTTTTTT. Its translation is CASSPRVLSNEKLFF. J is TRBJ1-4 and V is TRBV11-2; D gene ambiguous. CDR3 size: 15 residues. The germline V gene encodes CDR1 SGHAT and CDR2 FQNNGV. V lost 5 bases to trimming and J lost 3 bases, with 13 bases between them.

This clonotype has a count of ten or more. V is TRBV27 and J is TRBJ2-5; D gene uncertain. V was shortened by 3 bases and J by 4 bases, with 15 bases between the two germline ends. The length of the CDR3 is 15 residues. CDR1 and CDR2 from the germline V gene are MNHEY and SMNVEV (reference sequence). CDR3 in amino acids: CASSLDRALRETQYF. The CDR3 DNA follows: TGTGCCAGCAGTTTGGATAGAGCTTTGCGAGAGACCCAGTACTTC.

Points on this clonotype: Relative to the germline gene, one junction end is altered; a read error may explain this. The CDR3 DNA reads as TGTGCCAGCAGTTTAACGGGTCCTAACTGTGGCTACACCTTC. It encodes CASSLTGPNCGYTF. The chain uses TRBV28 and TRBJ1-2; D gene uncertain. Germline lookup yields CDR1 MDHEN and CDR2 SYDVKM. There are 14 residues in the CDR3.

The J gene is TRBJ2-5, the V gene TRBV10-3, with D possibly being TRBD1 (5 bases). The end of the DNA fits TRBJ2-7 better, so the J call may be wrong. The CDR3 runs 12 residues. Per the germline V gene, CDR1 is ENHRY and CDR2 is SYGVKD. For the CDR3, the DNA is TGTGCCATCGCCGCGGACAACTACGAGCAGTACTTC. Encoded protein: CAIAADNYEQYF.

Concerning this clonotype itself: A much larger clone differs from this one at a single base, so this may be a read error. The chain carries TRBV9 and TRBJ2-3; D possibly corresponds to TRBD2 (6 bases). Per germline, CDR1 SGDLS and CDR2 YYNGEE. This CDR3 is 16 amino acids long. CDR3 in DNA: TGTGTCAGCAGCGTAGCTGAGGCGGGACTCACAGATACGCAGTATTTT. Amino acids: CVSSVAEAGLTDTQYF.

On this clonotype: Given a much more abundant clone one base away, this may be a read error. The chain combines TRBV29-1 with TRBJ2-3, with D unresolved. Germline CDR1 and CDR2: SQVTM and ANQGSEA. The length of the CDR3 is 13 residues. Trimming took 4 bases from V and 4 from J, leaving 12 bases between them. CDR3 loop: CSVGRTVADTQYF. The CDR3 bases are TGCAGCGTTGGAAGGACCGTCGCAGATACGCAGTATTTT.

With respect to this clonotype: Possible read error: a much larger clone is one base away. The chain recombines TRBV28 with TRBJ2-1, with no clear D. This CDR3 is 14 amino acids long. CDR1 MDHEN and CDR2 SYDVKM come from the germline V gene. V lost 8 bases, J lost 8 bases, and 19 bases lay in between. The CDR3 nucleotides read TGTGCCAGCGCAGGAGACGGGCTGGACGATGAGCAGTTCTTC. This sequence encodes CASAGDGLDDEQFF.

J is TRBJ2-2 and V is TRBV3-1; D may be TRBD2 (6 bases). Germline lookup yields CDR1 LGHDT and CDR2 YNNKEL (reference sequence). V lost 3 bases and J lost 6, with 8 bases in between. This CDR3 has 13 amino acids. CDR3 amino acids: CASSHGGPGELFF. CDR3 DNA sequence: TGTGCCAGCAGCCACGGGGGACCCGGGGAGCTGTTTTTT.

This clonotype was picked up many times. The rearrangement links TRBV30 to TRBJ2-7; D gene uncertain. Between the trimmed V and J ends, which lost 3 bases and 0 bases, there was a span of 3 bases. The length of the CDR3 is 11 residues. Germline CDR1 is GTSNPN and CDR2 is SVGIG (reference sequence). CDR3 in DNA: TGTGCCTGGAGCTCCTCCTACGAGCAGTACTTC. It codes for CAWSSSYEQYF.

J is TRBJ1-4 and V is TRBV2; D call uncertain. CDR3 length: 18 residues. V was trimmed by 3 bases and J by 4 bases, leaving 21 bases between them. The germline V gene encodes CDR1 SNHLY and CDR2 FYNNEI. The CDR3 DNA is TGTGCCAGCAGTGAGGGGAACAGCGCCTTATCTTTTAATGAAAAACTGTTTTTT. Translation: CASSEGNSALSFNEKLFF.

V and J are TRBV7-2 and TRBJ1-4; D not resolved. The CDR3 loop spans 13 amino acids. CDR1 is SGHTA and CDR2 is FQGNSA in the germline V gene. The V and J ends lost 1 base and 5 bases respectively, with 5 bases between them. CDR3 in DNA: TGTGCCAGCAGCTTAGGGCCAAATGAAAAACTGTTTTTT. Protein: CASSLGPNEKLFF.

The V gene is TRBV28, the J gene TRBJ2-1; D perhaps matches TRBD2 (5 bases). The CDR3 extends over 13 amino acids. V gave up 3 bases and J gave up 6 bases, with 9 bases separating them. CDR1 and CDR2 from the germline V gene are MDHEN and SYDVKM. This CDR3 reads CASSFPSLNEQFF. For the CDR3, the DNA is TGTGCCAGCAGTTTCCCTAGCCTCAATGAGCAGTTCTTC.

The chain is built from TRBV18 and TRBJ2-3, with D uncertain. The CDR3 runs to 14 residues. Germline V gene data show CDR1 as KGHSH and CDR2 as LQKENI. V was clipped by 4 bases and J by 6 bases, with 14 bases between them. CDR3 sequence: CASSHLDRADTQYF. Here the CDR3 DNA reads TGTGCCAGCTCACACTTGGACCGGGCGGATACGCAGTATTTT.

As for this clonotype: A much larger clone sits a single nucleotide away, making a read error possible. This rearrangement joins TRBV6-5 to TRBJ2-3, with 7 bases matching TRBD1. CDR3 length equals 14 residues. Germline V gives CDR1 MNHEY, CDR2 SVGAGI. Here the CDR3 reads CASSKGALTDTRYF. As DNA, the CDR3 is TGTGCCAGCAGCAAGGGGGCACTCACAGATACGCGGTATTTT.

This clonotype was recorded many times. J is TRBJ2-1 and V is TRBV3-1; 7 bases are a match to TRBD2. CDR3 length equals 19 residues. J was trimmed by 6 bases and V by 0 bases; bases with no gene match: 17. CDR1 is LGHDT, CDR2 YNNKEL, per germline (reference sequence). The CDR3 here is CASSQEPPFYGGSGNEQFF. The CDR3 coding sequence is TGTGCCAGCAGCCAAGAACCTCCCTTTTACGGGGGGTCGGGCAATGAGCAGTTCTTC.

The V call is TRBV5-1, the J call TRBJ1-3, with D unresolved. V shed 8 bases and J shed 7 bases, with 19 bases lying between them. This CDR3 region has 14 residues. CDR1 SGHRS and CDR2 YFSETQ come from the germline V gene. CDR3 DNA sequence: TGCGCCAGTACCCGTCGAAGAGGATGGAACACCATATATTTT. Translating gives CASTRRRGWNTIYF. The full variable domain, in which reference TRBV5-1 and TRBJ1-3 provide the parts outside the CDR3, is KAGVTQTPRYLIKTRGQQVTLSCSPISGHRSVSWYQQTPGQGLQFLFEYFSETQRNKGNFPGRFSGRQFSNSRSEMNVSTLELGDSALYLCASTRRRGWNTIYFGEGSWLTVV.

This clonotype was counted at least ten times. V gene TRBV7-2 combines with J gene TRBJ1-5; 10 bases are shared with TRBD1. After removal of 5 bases from V and 1 base from J, the junction contained 5 bases not matched to a gene. CDR1 SGHTA and CDR2 FQGNSA come from the germline V gene. The CDR3 consists of 16 residues. The CDR3 coding sequence is TGTGCCAGCAGCCCAGACAGGGGGCAGAGCAATCAGCCCCAGCATTTT. Protein product: CASSPDRGQSNQPQHF.

This clonotype was observed many times. The chain is built from TRBV20-1 and TRBJ1-5, with 8 nucleotides matching TRBD1. After removal of 5 bases from V and 1 base from J, the junction contained 4 bases not matched to a gene. The CDR3 consists of 14 residues. Germline V gene data show CDR1 as DFQATT and CDR2 as SNEGSKA (reference sequence). CDR3 sequence reads: CSAFRTGSNQPQHF. DNA for the CDR3: TGCAGTGCTTTCCGGACAGGGAGCAATCAGCCCCAGCATTTT.

This clonotype was counted many times. V and J are TRBV7-2 and TRBJ2-5, with 11 bases fitting TRBD2. Germline loops: CDR1 SGHTA, CDR2 FQGNSA. The J segment lost 0 bases and the V segment lost 5 bases, leaving 8 bases of the junction unmatched. The CDR3 sequence is 17 residues long. The CDR3 DNA sequence: TGTGCCAGCAGCCGCACTAGCGGGGGACCAAACCAAGAGACCCAGTACTTC. Protein product: CASSRTSGGPNQETQYF. Together with reference TRBV7-2 and TRBJ2-5, the CDR3 gives the full variable domain: GAGVSQSPSNKVTEKGKDVELRCDPISGHTALYWYRQSLGQGLEFLIYFQGNSAPDKSGLPSDRFSAERTGGSVSTLTIQRTQQEDSAVYLCASSRTSGGPNQETQYFGPGTRLLVL.

Of note for this clonotype: A much larger clone is a single base away; this may be a read error. V and J are TRBV6-1 and TRBJ2-3; 7 nucleotides align to TRBD2. V shed 4 bases and J 4 bases; nucleotides not matched to a gene: 5. The CDR3 extends over 14 amino acids. Looked up from germline, CDR1 is MNHNS and CDR2 is SASEGT. The CDR3 DNA sequence: TGTGCCAGCAGTGCCTTAGCGGGTGCAGATACGCAGTATTTT. It is translated as CASSALAGADTQYF.

A single count supports this clonotype. V gene TRBV12-3 or TRBV12-4 combines with J gene TRBJ2-3; no reliable D call. The CDR3 length is 14 residues. V was trimmed by 7 bases and J by 4 bases, leaving 15 bases between them. The CDR3 protein is CASTTTISSDTQYF. Here the CDR3 DNA reads TGTGCCAGCACCACCACAATTAGTTCAGATACGCAGTATTTT.

Concerning this clonotype itself: One junction end disagrees with the germline gene, perhaps due to a read error. The genes are TRBV11-2 and TRBJ2-4; D is ambiguous. CDR1 SGHAT and CDR2 FQNNGV come from the germline V gene. The CDR3 is 12 amino acids. The CDR3 spells CASSRWSGEQHF. The CDR3 DNA follows: TGTGCCAGCAGCCGATGGTCGGGCGAGCAGCACTTC.

This clonotype has ten or more counts. This sequence joins TRBV3-1 and TRBJ2-7, with no clear D. The CDR3 has 15 residues. Germline CDR1 is LGHDT and CDR2 is YNNKEL (reference sequence). V lost 0 bases to trimming and J lost 6 bases, with 15 bases between them. The CDR3 is CASSQDPYFLAEQYF. The CDR3 coding sequence is TGTGCCAGCAGCCAAGATCCCTACTTCCTTGCCGAGCAGTACTTC.

This clonotype was seen a few times. This sequence joins TRBV20-1 and TRBJ2-5; D gene ambiguous. The end of the DNA is better explained by TRBJ2-7, so the J call may be wrong. Germline V gives CDR1 DFQATT, CDR2 SNEGSKA (reference sequence). The CDR3 spans 12 residues. CDR3 residues: CSAYPKETEQYF. For the CDR3, the DNA is TGCAGTGCCTACCCCAAAGAGACCGAGCAGTACTTC.

The chain employs TRBV20-1 and TRBJ2-1; D is unclear. Per germline, CDR1 DFQATT and CDR2 SNEGSKA (reference sequence). The CDR3 totals 13 residues. Trimming took 7 bases from V and 3 from J, leaving 13 bases between them. The CDR3 is CSVGPPNYNEQFF. The CDR3 DNA follows: TGCAGTGTCGGGCCTCCCAACTACAATGAGCAGTTCTTC.

This clonotype was seen more than once but under ten times. The CDR3 nucleotides are TGTGCCATCAGTGGAGACTCCCACAAGAACACCGGGGAGCTGTTTTTT. Translating it yields CAISGDSHKNTGELFF. The J gene is TRBJ2-2, the V gene TRBV10-3; no reliable D call. V lost 4 bases and J 1 base, leaving 13 bases between the germline ends. CDR3 length equals 16 residues. Germline V CDR1 and CDR2: ENHRY, SYGVKD.

V gene TRBV6-6 combines with J gene TRBJ2-3; 10 bases map to TRBD1. Germline-derived CDR1 and CDR2 are MNHNY and SVGAGI (reference sequence). The CDR3 spans 16 residues. Germline trimming cut 0 bases from V and 3 bases from J; bases unmatched to any gene: 3. CDR3 in amino acids: CASSYSRDRGTDTQYF. The CDR3 DNA reads TGTGCCAGCAGTTACTCCCGGGACAGGGGAACAGATACGCAGTATTTT.

The genes are TRBV5-1 and TRBJ1-2; weak D call: TRBD1 (6 bases). Trimming pared 5 bases from V and 2 bases from J, leaving 19 bases between. The CDR3 loop spans 16 amino acids. CDR1 and CDR2 from the germline V gene are SGHRS and YFSETQ. CDR3: CASRTSGTNNNYGYTF. As DNA, the CDR3 is TGCGCCAGCAGAACCTCCGGGACAAACAACAACTATGGCTACACCTTC. Full variable domain (rest looked up from reference TRBV5-1 and TRBJ1-2): KAGVTQTPRYLIKTRGQQVTLSCSPISGHRSVSWYQQTPGQGLQFLFEYFSETQRNKGNFPGRFSGRQFSNSRSEMNVSTLELGDSALYLCASRTSGTNNNYGYTFGSGTRLTVV.